These T cell receptor beta chains were read from a single sample in a study of T cell responses to AZD1222 COVID-19 vaccine. Sequencing was performed with immunoSEQ multiplex PCR; in TCRdb, only in-frame clones are kept and a portion is missing. Of tens of thousands of clones in the sample, about 91% were seen once. Sequences were derived from peripheral blood, sampled 28 days after the second AZD1222 dose. These receptor sequences come from an adult who received the AZD1222 COVID-19 vaccine. Each CDR3 is given with its conserved first and last residue. A D gene is named only where the DNA matches it firmly. Size values are once, few and many counts, or a class for expanded clones, and some rows have none.

clone_size cdr3_length j_call v_call d_call cdr3_nt cdr3_aa
- 15 TRBJ2-1 TRBV5-8 TRBD2 TGTGCCAGCAGCTTGGATCAACTAGCGACCGATGAGCAGTTCTTC CASSLDQLATDEQFF
- 14 TRBJ1-6 TRBV28 - TGTGCCAGCAGTCAACCCGGGGGGAAGTCACCCCTCCACTTT CASSQPGGKSPLHF
- 14 TRBJ2-7 TRBV28 - TGTGCCAGCAGTTTAGACCCCGGTCCCTACGAGCAGTACTTC CASSLDPGPYEQYF
- 14 TRBJ2-7 TRBV4-3 - TGCGCCAGCAGCCAAGGAAGGACCTCCTACGAGCAGTACTTC CASSQGRTSYEQYF
- 16 TRBJ1-6 TRBV15 TRBD1 TGTGCCACCAGCAGAGTTGTCGGGACAGGGTATTCACCCCTCCACTTT CATSRVVGTGYSPLHF
once 13 TRBJ2-4 TRBV27 - TGTGCCAGCAGTTTATCGGGCGCTAGCCCTAAGTACTTC CASSLSGASPKYF
- 18 TRBJ1-6 TRBV7-9 - TGTGCCAGCAGCTTAGGTTTGCCAGGAGTAAAGTATAATTCACCCCTCCACTTT CASSLGLPGVKYNSPLHF
- 15 TRBJ1-6 TRBV7-2 - TGTGCCAGCAGCTTATGGGCCGATTATAATTCACCCCTCCACTTT CASSLWADYNSPLHF
- 14 TRBJ2-1 TRBV3-1/TRBV3-2 TRBD1 TGTGCCAGCAGCCAAACCGGGACAGGGTATGAGCAGTTCTTC CASSQTGTGYEQFF
- 16 TRBJ2-7 TRBV7-9 - TGTGCCAGCAGCCCTTCTCTGGGGGGGCCTGGCGACGAGCAGTACTTC CASSPSLGGPGDEQYF
- 19 TRBJ2-3 TRBV29-1 TRBD2 TGCAGCACCTCGCCACAGGGGAGGACTAGCGGGAGAAGGACAGATACGCAGTATTTT CSTSPQGRTSGRRTDTQYF
- 14 TRBJ2-7 TRBV2 TRBD2 TGTGCCAGCACTGAGCTAGCGGGGTCCTACGAGCAGTACTTC CASTELAGSYEQYF
medium-sized 13 TRBJ2-2 TRBV3-1/TRBV3-2 - TGTGCCAGCAGCCAAGTAGGGACCGGGGAGCTGTTTTTT CASSQVGTGELFF
- 16 TRBJ1-1 TRBV11-1 - TGTGCCAGCAGCCCACGAACGACAGAAATGAACACTGAAGCTTTCTTT CASSPRTTEMNTEAFF
- 15 TRBJ2-1 TRBV7-2 - TGTGCCAGCAGCTTAGGAGGGAGTCGGGACAATGAGCAGTTCTTC CASSLGGSRDNEQFF
- 15 TRBJ2-3 TRBV9 - TGTGCCAGCAGCCTAGGACGGGGCTTGGGAGATACGCAGTATTTT CASSLGRGLGDTQYF
once 13 TRBJ2-7 TRBV6-2/TRBV6-3 TRBD2 TGTGCCAGCAGTTGGCGGGAGCTGGGCGAGCAGTACTTC CASSWRELGEQYF
- 20 TRBJ2-4 TRBV4-1 TRBD2 TGCGCCAGCAGCCAAGATAGGCTAGCGGGGGGGGAGTTAGCCAAAAACATTCAGTACTTC CASSQDRLAGGELAKNIQYF
- 17 TRBJ2-1 TRBV19 TRBD2 TGTGCCAGTAGCCAGGGGTCCGGGACTAGCGGATACAATGAGCAGTTCTTC CASSQGSGTSGYNEQFF
- 14 TRBJ1-1 TRBV6-5 - TGTGCCAGCAGCCCAGGGTACGGGAACACTGAAGCTTTCTTT CASSPGYGNTEAFF
- 16 TRBJ1-6 TRBV7-8 TRBD1 TGTGCCAGCAGCTCGGACAGGGGAGGGTATAATTCACCCCTCCACTTT CASSSDRGGYNSPLHF
- 14 TRBJ2-1 TRBV10-1 - TGCGCCAGCAGTGACGGGGACTCTTACAATGAGCAGTTCTTC CASSDGDSYNEQFF
- 18 TRBJ2-6 TRBV4-3 - TGCGCCAGCAGCCAAGGCGGCAGGGCCGTCTCTGGGGCCAACGTCCTGACTTTC CASSQGGRAVSGANVLTF
- 17 TRBJ2-6 TRBV5-1 - TGCGCCAGCAGCCCCCAGACAGCATTCTCTGGGGCCAACGTCCTGACTTTC CASSPQTAFSGANVLTF
- 15 TRBJ2-7 TRBV10-1 TRBD2 TGCGCCAGCAGTACCGGGACTAGCGGCCAATACGAGCAGTACTTC CASSTGTSGQYEQYF
- 15 TRBJ2-1 TRBV3-1/TRBV3-2 - TGTGCCAGCAGGCAAGCCGGAAGCTCCTACAATGAGCAGTTCTTC CASRQAGSSYNEQFF
- 15 TRBJ1-3 TRBV7-8 TRBD1 TGTGCCAGCAGCTTCGGGACAGGGATAGCGAACACCATATATTTT CASSFGTGIANTIYF
- 14 TRBJ2-7 TRBV2 TRBD1 TGTGCCAGCAGGGGGACAGGAAGCTCCTACGAGCAGTACTTC CASRGTGSSYEQYF
- 14 TRBJ1-4 TRBV10-3 TRBD1 TGTGCCATCAGGCAGCAGGGGGGCGGTGAAAAACTGTTTTTT CAIRQQGGGEKLFF
- 16 TRBJ1-5 TRBV7-2 TRBD1 TGTGCCAGCAGCTCCGGGACAGGGGGCATCAATCAGCCCCAGCATTTT CASSSGTGGINQPQHF
- 13 TRBJ1-4 TRBV28 - TGTGCCAGCAGTTTTTCAGAGGTTGAAAAACTGTTTTTT CASSFSEVEKLFF
- 15 TRBJ1-1 TRBV6-1 - TGTGCCAGCAGTTCTACTCGTTGGGGCTCCACTGAAGCTTTCTTT CASSSTRWGSTEAFF
once 14 TRBJ2-4 TRBV5-8 - TGTGCCAGCAGAGAGTGGGGATCCAAAAACATTCAGTACTTC CASREWGSKNIQYF
- 14 TRBJ2-7 TRBV6-2/TRBV6-3 TRBD2 TGTGCCAGCAGCGTATCGGGGGGCTCCTACGAGCAGTACTTC CASSVSGGSYEQYF
- 13 TRBJ1-2 TRBV29-1 - TGCAGCGTTGCGTTAGGGTCGGACTATGGCTACACCTTC CSVALGSDYGYTF
- 15 TRBJ2-1 TRBV6-6 TRBD2 TGTGCCAGCAGTTACCCTAGCGGGAGTATGAATGAGCAGTTCTTC CASSYPSGSMNEQFF
once 16 TRBJ2-5 TRBV4-1 TRBD2 TGCGCCAGCAGCCAAGATGGGCTAGCGGGGAGAGAGACCCAGTACTTC CASSQDGLAGRETQYF
- 15 TRBJ2-2 TRBV5-1 - TGCGCCAGCAGCTCCGACAGGCCGAACACCGGGGAGCTGTTTTTT CASSSDRPNTGELFF
- 11 TRBJ2-5 TRBV14 - TGTGCCAGCAGCCAAGAGAAGACCCAGTACTTC CASSQEKTQYF
once 13 TRBJ2-5 TRBV2 - TGTGCCAGCAGGCGGGACTCCCAAGAGACCCAGTACTTC CASRRDSQETQYF
- 16 TRBJ2-6 TRBV15 - TGTGCCACCAGCAGAGAAAGGGGCTCTGGGGCCAACGTCCTGACTTTC CATSRERGSGANVLTF
- 14 TRBJ2-7 TRBV5-4 TRBD2 TGTGCCAGCAGTTCCGGCGGGAGCGGATACGAGCAGTACTTC CASSSGGSGYEQYF
- 19 TRBJ2-1 TRBV7-2 - TGTGCCAGCAGCCCATCGTGGAGCCAGAGGCTTAGCTCCTACAATGAGCAGTTCTTC CASSPSWSQRLSSYNEQFF
- 14 TRBJ1-1 TRBV28 TRBD1 TGTGCCAGCAGTTTTCTCTCGGGACAGGGTGAAGCTTTCTTT CASSFLSGQGEAFF
- 15 TRBJ1-5 TRBV7-9 - TGTGCCAGCAGCTCCCAGGGGAGTGAGGTTCAGCCCCAGCATTTT CASSSQGSEVQPQHF
- 13 TRBJ2-7 TRBV7-7 - TGTGCTAGCAGCCCGGGGACGACGAACGAGCAGTACTTC CASSPGTTNEQYF
- 20 TRBJ1-2 TRBV18 TRBD1 TGTGCCAGCTCACCACGTCCGGGTGATGGGGGACAGGGTCGTAACTATGGCTACACCTTC CASSPRPGDGGQGRNYGYTF
- 14 TRBJ1-1 TRBV19 - TGTGCCAGCCGTGGGGGCACCGCCGGCACTGAAGCTTTCTTT CASRGGTAGTEAFF
- 15 TRBJ2-3 TRBV5-1 - TGCGCCAGCAGCTCAGGGACTTTACGCACAGATACGCAGTATTTT CASSSGTLRTDTQYF
once 14 TRBJ1-2 TRBV10-3 TRBD1 TGTGCCACCGCTCAGTGGGGGACAGGGGATGGCTACACCTTC CATAQWGTGDGYTF
- 16 TRBJ1-4 TRBV7-2 - TGTGCCAGCAGTCCCAAAGCTGGGGGCGGTAATGAAAAACTGTTTTTT CASSPKAGGGNEKLFF
- 15 TRBJ1-4 TRBV19 TRBD1 TGTGCCAGTAGTACGCCGGGACAGGGGAATGAAAAACTGTTTTTT CASSTPGQGNEKLFF
- 15 TRBJ2-2 TRBV19 - TGTGCCAGTGCCCCGGGCATCGCGAACACCGGGGAGCTGTTTTTT CASAPGIANTGELFF
- 16 TRBJ1-4 TRBV5-4 TRBD1 TGTGCCAGCAGCTCCCAGGACGGGACAGCCAGTCAAAAACTGTTTTTT CASSSQDGTASQKLFF
- 15 TRBJ1-1 TRBV5-4 - TGTGCCAGCAGCGGCAGCTTGGGGGGGAACACTGAAGCTTTCTTT CASSGSLGGNTEAFF